Given below is one TCR beta chain in context. This clonotype was seen a few times. Its antigen target is currently unknown. No clone much larger than this one lies a single base away; base qualities are absent. The source of the sample is a study of human T cells and chemical hapten exposure (dated by TCRdb to the early 2020s). Regarding the research as a whole: For sensitization, 2% DPC in acetone was applied to a roughly 2 cm by roughly 2 cm area of upper inner arm skin. Weekly therapeutic DPC doses were additionally applied to the scalp of patients throughout the roughly 24-week study period. Patch tests used Finn chambers with 0.01% DPC on the upper back, scored after 6 days by International Contact Dermatitis Research Group standards. The patient cohort, mostly female, included alopecia areata with under or over 50% scalp involvement, alopecia totalis and alopecia universalis. The libraries were sequenced as a pool, and the TCR yield per sample differed mostly because of small variations in library volumes within the pool. This study followed changes in the peripheral blood TCR repertoire in vivo during primary and secondary sensitization of alopecia patients to the hapten diphenylcyclopropenone (DPC). Blood samples were taken from patients before sensitization (week 0) and then at 2, 6 and about 24 weeks after DPC sensitization. For TCR sequencing, blood came from some 31 alopecia patients at anywhere from one to four time points (pre-sensitization, 2, 6 and 24 weeks).

Overall results and qualifications from the work: Significantly more large CDR3 similarity clusters were formed by expanded TCRs than by pre-sensitization or healthy control sets, consistent with antigen-driven responses. The number of TCRs above 1 in 1000 frequency did not change with DPC sensitization; there was no evidence of global repertoire structure alterations. Repeated subsampling changed both the strength of the expansion versus patch-test correlation and the threshold at which that correlation became significant. Patch test score was positively correlated with the number of PT1 expanded TCRs, with significance at thresholds 8, 16 and 32 but not at 4. All patients had alopecia, a presumed autoimmune disease, so their immune response might differ from that of healthy individuals.

Receptors were amplified or captured by RACE. TCRdb names NextSeq 500 as the instrument used. Library preparation attached unique molecular identifiers to individual cDNA molecules for quantitative, reproducible TCR counting. Both TCR alpha and TCR beta chains were sequenced from each blood RNA sample. In the source study's methods: Samples had a median of roughly 91,000 TCRs, with a range from about 23,224 to 690,600. The Decombinator software suite was used to annotate V, J and CDR3 in the TCR reads. To make PS versus PT1 abundance plots, every sample was subsampled to the same number of TCRs (28,000). TCRs were defined as expanded if absent before sensitization and observed at least eight times at the 2-week time point. The public sequencing data were trimmed at Q25 with fastp and processed into clonotypes with MiXCR by TCRdb, which kept only in-frame beta chains. One record per CDR3 amino acid sequence lists the most common genes and DNA. TCRdb's processing, not the authors' own work, is the source of the V and J calls. A total of under 200,000 distinct CDR3 sequences appear in this sample, 13% to 15% of them only once. The ten biggest clones cover about 1.8% of the sample.

This specimen's time point label, interpreted: patch test 1, 2 weeks after DPC sensitization. The intended sense of this specimen's treatment or condition label: therapeutic diphenylcyclopropenone sensitization with weekly scalp DPC. At every patch-test visit, the blood draw took place before the patch test was put on. To be eligible, patients had to be aged 18 to 70, diagnosed with alopecia and judged suitable for DPC therapy, while pregnant patients were excluded. Total RNA was isolated from unfractionated whole blood collected in Tempus Blood RNA tubes. The receptor was derived from a woman aged 25 to 39 with alopecia areata. Some clones in this sample may be carry-over from other donors' samples. The sample consisted of whole blood, taken in connection with sensitization to the hapten diphenylcyclopropenone (DPC).

CDR3 region: CASSRDVLGGYEQYF. The nucleotide sequence is TGTGCCAGCAGCCGGGACGTTCTAGGGGGCTACGAGCAGTACTTC. The sequence is built from TRBV6-5 and TRBJ2-7; a tentative D call is TRBD1 (6 bases match). Deletion took 6 bases off V and 3 bases off J, with a span of 18 bases between the germline ends. CDR1 MNHEY and CDR2 SVGAGI are derived from the germline V gene. Including the terminal cysteine and phenylalanine, the CDR3 comprises 15 residues. Just CDR3 DNA is preserved here, 45 bases in frame from base 1.